The clone carrying this TCR beta chain was counted between two and nine times. Its matching antigen is unknown. These data originate in a study of T cell repertoires in cytomegalovirus infection. Overall study: Indicated by public TCR beta signatures were CMV infection and matching HLA type.

The study's findings and limits: The ex vivo response was dominated by HLA-C-restricted CMV-specific TCR beta clonotypes.

The CDR3 is made up of 16 amino acids. V lost 5 bases and J lost 2, with 17 bases in between. Germline CDR1 is SEHNR and CDR2 is FQNEAQ (reference sequence). MiXCR, run by TCRdb on the reads, gives a single entry per CDR3 protein. The repertoire includes fewer than 850,000 distinct CDR3 sequences, 25% to 30% of them detected once, and roughly 14% sits in the top ten. The chain joins TRBV7-9 to TRBJ2-3; tentative D call: TRBD2 (6 bases). The sample here was cultured CD8+ T cells from PBMCs, taken from culture after CMV antigen stimulation. The TCR comes from a human donor in good health (CMV status not recorded). Some clones in this sample may be carry-over from other donors' samples. As DNA, the CDR3 is TGTGCCAGCAGCGAGATTGGTAGCGGATACACAGATACGCAGTATTTT. It translates to CASSEIGSGYTDTQYF.